This TCR beta chain was sequenced for a study of blood T cell repertoires in COVID-19. The assay was immunoSEQ multiplex PCR, and TCRdb's table has in-frame clones only and misses some. The sample lists some 150,000 clones; 84% were seen once. The length of the CDR3 is 11 residues. The germline V and J ends were trimmed by 11 bases and 4 bases, with 9 bases remaining between them. Germline assignment: CDR1 ENHRY and CDR2 SYGVKD. This chain connects TRBV10-3 to TRBJ1-3; weak D call: TRBD1 (6 bases). Sequenced sample: PBMCs or T cells enriched from blood (not recorded which). This TCR was sampled from a woman younger than 30 who had been exposed to COVID-19. CDR3 in amino acids: CASGQGNTIYF. The CDR3, as DNA: TGTGCCTCCGGACAGGGAAACACCATATATTTT.